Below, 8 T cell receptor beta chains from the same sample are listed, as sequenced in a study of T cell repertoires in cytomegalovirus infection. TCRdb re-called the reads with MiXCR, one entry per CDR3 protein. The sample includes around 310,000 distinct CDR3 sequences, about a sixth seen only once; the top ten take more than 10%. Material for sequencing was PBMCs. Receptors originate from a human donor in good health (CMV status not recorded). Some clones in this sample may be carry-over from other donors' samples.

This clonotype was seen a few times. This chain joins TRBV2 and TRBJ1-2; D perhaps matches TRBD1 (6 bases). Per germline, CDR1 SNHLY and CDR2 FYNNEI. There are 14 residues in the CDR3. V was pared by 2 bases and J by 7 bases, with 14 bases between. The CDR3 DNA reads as TGTGCCAGCAGTGAACAGGGGCAGGGCTTTGGCTACACCTTC. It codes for CASSEQGQGFGYTF. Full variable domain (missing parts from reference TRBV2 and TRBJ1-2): EPEVTQTPSHQVTQMGQEVILRCVPISNHLYFYWYRQILGQKVEFLVSFYNNEISEKSEIFDDQFSVERPDGSNFTLKIRSTKLEDSAMYFCASSEQGQGFGYTFGSGTRLTVV.

The CDR3 DNA reads TGTGCCAGCTCACCACAAGGGGCATCCTACGAGCAGTACTTC. Its translation is CASSPQGASYEQYF. The V gene is TRBV18, the J gene TRBJ2-7; perhaps TRBD1 as D (5 bases). Germline loops: CDR1 KGHSH, CDR2 LQKENI. This CDR3 is built from 14 residues. The germline V and J ends were trimmed by 1 base and 1 base, with 8 bases remaining between them.

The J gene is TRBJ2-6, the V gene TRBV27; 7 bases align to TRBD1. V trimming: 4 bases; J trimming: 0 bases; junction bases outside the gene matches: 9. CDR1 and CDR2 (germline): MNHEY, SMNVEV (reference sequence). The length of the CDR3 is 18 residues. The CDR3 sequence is CASSSRTGISSGANVLTF. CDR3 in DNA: TGTGCCAGCAGTTCAAGGACAGGAATAAGCTCTGGGGCCAACGTCCTGACTTTC.

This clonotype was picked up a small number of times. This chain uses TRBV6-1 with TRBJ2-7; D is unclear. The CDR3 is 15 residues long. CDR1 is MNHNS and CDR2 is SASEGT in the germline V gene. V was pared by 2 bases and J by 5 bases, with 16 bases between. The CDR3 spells CASSELDPRSDEQYF. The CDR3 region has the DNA TGTGCCAGCAGTGAATTGGACCCTAGGTCAGACGAGCAGTACTTC.

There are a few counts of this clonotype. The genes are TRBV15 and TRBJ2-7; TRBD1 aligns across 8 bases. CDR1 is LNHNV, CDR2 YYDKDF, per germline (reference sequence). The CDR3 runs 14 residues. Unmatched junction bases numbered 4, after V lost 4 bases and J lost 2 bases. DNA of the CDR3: TGTGCCACCAGCACCGGACAGGGCCCCTACGAGCAGTACTTC. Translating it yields CATSTGQGPYEQYF.

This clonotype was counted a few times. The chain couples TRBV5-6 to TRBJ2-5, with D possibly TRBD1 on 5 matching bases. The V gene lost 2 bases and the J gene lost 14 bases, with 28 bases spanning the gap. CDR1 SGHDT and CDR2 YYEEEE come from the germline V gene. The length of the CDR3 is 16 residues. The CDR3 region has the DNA TGTGCCAGCAGCTTTAGGGCGGACCAAGGGGTGCGACTGACATACTTC. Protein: CASSFRADQGVRLTYF.

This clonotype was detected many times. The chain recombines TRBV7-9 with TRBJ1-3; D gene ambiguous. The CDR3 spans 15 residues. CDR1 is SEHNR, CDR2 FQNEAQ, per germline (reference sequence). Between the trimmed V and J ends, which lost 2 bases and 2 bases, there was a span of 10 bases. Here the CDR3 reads CASSLLSGAGNTIYF. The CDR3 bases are TGTGCCAGCAGCTTACTCTCAGGCGCTGGAAACACCATATATTTT.

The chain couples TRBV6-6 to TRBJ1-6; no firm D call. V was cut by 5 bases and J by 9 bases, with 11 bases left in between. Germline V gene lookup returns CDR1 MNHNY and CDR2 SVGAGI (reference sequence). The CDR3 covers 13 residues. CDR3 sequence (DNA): TGTGCCAGCAGTGGGAGCGTGGGTTCACCCCTCCACTTT. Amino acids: CASSGSVGSPLHF.